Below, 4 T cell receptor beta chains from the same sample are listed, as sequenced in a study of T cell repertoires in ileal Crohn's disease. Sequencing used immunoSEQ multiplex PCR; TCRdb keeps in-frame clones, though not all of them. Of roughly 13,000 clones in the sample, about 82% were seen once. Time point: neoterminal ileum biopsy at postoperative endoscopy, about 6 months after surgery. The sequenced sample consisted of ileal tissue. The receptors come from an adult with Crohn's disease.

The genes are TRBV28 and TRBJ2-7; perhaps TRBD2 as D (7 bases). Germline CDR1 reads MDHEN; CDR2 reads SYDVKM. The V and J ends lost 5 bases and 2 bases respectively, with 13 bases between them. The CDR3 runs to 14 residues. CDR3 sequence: CASSPPGGPYEQYF. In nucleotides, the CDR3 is TGTGCCAGCAGTCCCCCCGGGGGGCCCTACGAGCAGTACTTC. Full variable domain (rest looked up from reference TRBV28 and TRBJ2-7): DVKVTQSSRYLVKRTGEKVFLECVQDMDHENMFWYRQDPGLGLRLIYFSYDVKMKEKGDIPEGYSVSREKKERFSLILESASTNQTSMYLCASSPPGGPYEQYFGPGTRLTVT.

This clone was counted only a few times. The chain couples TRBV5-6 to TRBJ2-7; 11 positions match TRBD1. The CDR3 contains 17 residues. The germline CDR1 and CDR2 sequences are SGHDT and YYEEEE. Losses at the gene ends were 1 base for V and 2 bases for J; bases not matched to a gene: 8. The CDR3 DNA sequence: TGTGCCAGCAGCTTGTCCGGGACAGGGGGATCCACCTACGAGCAGTACTTC. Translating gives CASSLSGTGGSTYEQYF. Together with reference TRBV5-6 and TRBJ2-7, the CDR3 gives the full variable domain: DAGVTQSPTHLIKTRGQQVTLRCSPKSGHDTVSWYQQALGQGPQFIFQYYEEEERQRGNFPDRFSGHQFPNYSSELNVNALLLGDSALYLCASSLSGTGGSTYEQYFGPGTRLTVT.

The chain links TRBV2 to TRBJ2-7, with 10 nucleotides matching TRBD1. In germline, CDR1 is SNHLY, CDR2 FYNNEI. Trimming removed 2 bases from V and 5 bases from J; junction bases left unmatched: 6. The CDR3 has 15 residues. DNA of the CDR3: TGTGCCAGCAGTGAATCGGGACAGGGGCACCACGAGCAGTACTTC. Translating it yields CASSESGQGHHEQYF.

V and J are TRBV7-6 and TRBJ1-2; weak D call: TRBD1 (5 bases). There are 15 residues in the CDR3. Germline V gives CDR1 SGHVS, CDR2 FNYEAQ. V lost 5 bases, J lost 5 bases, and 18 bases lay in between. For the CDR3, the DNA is TGTGCCAGCAGCCCAGTAGGGGCGTCAGGGTATGGCTACACCTTC. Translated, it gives CASSPVGASGYGYTF. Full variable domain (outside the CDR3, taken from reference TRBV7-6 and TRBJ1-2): GAGVSQSPRYKVTKRGQDVALRCDPISGHVSLYWYRQALGQGPEFLTYFNYEAQQDKSGLPNDRFSAERPEGSISTLTIQRTEQRDSAMYRCASSPVGASGYGYTFGSGTRLTVV.